This T cell receptor beta chain was sequenced for a study of beta chain features in type 1 diabetes. The study's findings and limits: Within the patient group, naive, central memory and Treg TCRB repertoires appeared more similar to each other than within healthy donors.

Purities over 95% were achieved in all sorted populations. Sequencing targeted expressed TCRB transcripts, as all isolated RNA had been reverse transcribed. Generated by immunoSEQ multiplex PCR, the TCRdb table keeps only in-frame clones and is missing some. The sample shows over 40,000 clones, around 50% of them seen only once. The germline V gene has CDR1 SGHAT and CDR2 FQNNGV. The CDR3 is 18 amino acids. The V gene end was trimmed by 3 bases and the J gene end by 1 base; junction bases not matched to a gene: 7. As concerns this clone: As yet, its antigen is unknown.

The material sequenced was stem cell memory CD4+ T cells from blood. This TCR derives from a woman aged 30 to 39 in good health. The chain joins TRBV11-2 to TRBJ2-6; 9 nucleotides agree with TRBD2. The CDR3 region is CASSFDSGGHSGANVLTF. The DNA of the CDR3 is TGTGCCAGCAGCTTCGACAGCGGGGGGCATTCTGGGGCCAACGTCCTGACTTTC.